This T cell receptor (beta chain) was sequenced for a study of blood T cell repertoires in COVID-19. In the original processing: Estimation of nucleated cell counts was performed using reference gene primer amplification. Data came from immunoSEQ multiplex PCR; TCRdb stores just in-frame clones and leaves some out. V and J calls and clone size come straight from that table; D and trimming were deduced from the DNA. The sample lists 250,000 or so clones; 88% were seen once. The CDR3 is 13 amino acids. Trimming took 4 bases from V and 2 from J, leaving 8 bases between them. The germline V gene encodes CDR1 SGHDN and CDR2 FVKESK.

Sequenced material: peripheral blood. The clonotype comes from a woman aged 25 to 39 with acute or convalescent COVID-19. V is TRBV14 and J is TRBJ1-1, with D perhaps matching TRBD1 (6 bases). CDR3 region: CASSLQGNTEAFF. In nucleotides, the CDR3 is TGTGCCAGCAGCCTACAGGGTAACACTGAAGCTTTCTTT.